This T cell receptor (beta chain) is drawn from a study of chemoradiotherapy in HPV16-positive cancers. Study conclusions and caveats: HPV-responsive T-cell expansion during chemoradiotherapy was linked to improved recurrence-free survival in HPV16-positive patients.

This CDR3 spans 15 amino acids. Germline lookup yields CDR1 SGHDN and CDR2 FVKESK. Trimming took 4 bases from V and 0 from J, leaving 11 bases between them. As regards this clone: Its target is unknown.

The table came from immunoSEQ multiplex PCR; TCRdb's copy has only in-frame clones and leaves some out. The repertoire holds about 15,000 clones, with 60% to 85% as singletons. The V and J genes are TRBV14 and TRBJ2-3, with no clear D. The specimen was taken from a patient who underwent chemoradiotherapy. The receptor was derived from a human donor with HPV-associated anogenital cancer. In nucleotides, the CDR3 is TGTGCCAGCAGCCTGACTGTGACTAGCACAGATACGCAGTATTTT. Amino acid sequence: CASSLTVTSTDTQYF.